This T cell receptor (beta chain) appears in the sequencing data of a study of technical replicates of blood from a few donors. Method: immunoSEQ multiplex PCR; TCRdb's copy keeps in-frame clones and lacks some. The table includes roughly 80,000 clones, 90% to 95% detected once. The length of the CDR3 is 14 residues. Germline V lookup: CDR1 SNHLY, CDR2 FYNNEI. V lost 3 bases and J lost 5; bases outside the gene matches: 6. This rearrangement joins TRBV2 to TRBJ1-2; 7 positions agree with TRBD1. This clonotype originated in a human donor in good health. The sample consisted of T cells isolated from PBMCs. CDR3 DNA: TGTGCCAGCAGTGATACGGGGACAGCATATGGCTACACCTTC. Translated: CASSDTGTAYGYTF.